The 24 T cell receptor beta chains reported below all come from one sample, sequenced in a study of CD8 T cells in Susac syndrome (dated by TCRdb to about 2019). Library generation was performed with the immunoSEQ multiplex PCR assay. RNA was extracted using the RNeasy kit, and roughly 0.5 to 1 microgram was reverse transcribed with random hexamers. Using fastp trimming at Q25 and MiXCR clonotype assembly, TCRdb reanalyzed the public sequencing data and kept in-frame beta chains. Identical CDR3 protein sequences are pooled into one entry, listed with their most common genes and DNA. This sample has about 200,000 distinct CDR3 sequences in its table, and over 75% of those were observed once. Roughly 0.087% of the sample goes to the ten largest clones. The specimen was CD4+ T cells from PBMCs. The origin of the receptors is a human donor with Susac syndrome.

The rearrangement uses TRBV7-3 and TRBJ2-5; no firm D call. Trimming pared 5 bases from V and 7 bases from J, leaving 17 bases between. The CDR3 length is 14 residues. CDR1 is SGHTA and CDR2 is FQGTGA in the germline V gene. The CDR3 DNA follows: TGTGCCAGCAGCCCAGACTCAGCATGGAGGACCCAGTACTTC. Protein product: CASSPDSAWRTQYF. Full variable domain (remainder filled in from reference TRBV7-3 and TRBJ2-5): GAGVSQTPSNKVTEKGKYVELRCDPISGHTALYWYRQSLGQGPEFLIYFQGTGAADDSGLPNDRFFAVRPEGSVSTLKIQRTERGDSAVYLCASSPDSAWRTQYFGPGTRLLVL.

This chain joins TRBV6-1 and TRBJ1-5, with TRBD1 matching over 8 bases. V was pared by 0 bases and J by 7 bases, with 5 bases of the junction left unmatched. Germline V CDR1 and CDR2: MNHNS, SASEGT. The CDR3 spans 15 residues. CDR3 amino acids: CASSEADREVQPQHF. The CDR3 DNA follows: TGTGCCAGCAGTGAAGCGGACAGGGAAGTACAGCCCCAGCATTTT.

The chain links TRBV19 to TRBJ1-5, with 8 bases aligning to TRBD1. Germline V gives CDR1 LNHDA, CDR2 SQIVND (reference sequence). With V trimmed by 8 bases and J by 3 bases, 6 bases remained unmatched. This CDR3 comprises 14 residues. CDR3 amino acids: CASGRQGINQPQHF. Here the CDR3 DNA reads TGTGCCAGTGGGAGACAGGGGATCAATCAGCCCCAGCATTTT.

V usage is TRBV12-3 or TRBV12-4 and J usage is TRBJ1-3; D ambiguous. V was shortened by 2 bases and J by 0 bases, with 11 bases between the two germline ends. This CDR3 comprises 16 residues. The CDR3 spells CASSLFLTFSGNTIYF. In nucleotides, the CDR3 is TGTGCCAGCAGTTTATTCCTGACATTCTCTGGAAACACCATATATTTT.

This clonotype has only one observation. V is TRBV6-5 and J is TRBJ1-1; D might be TRBD1 (5 bases). Deletions cut 0 bases from V and 5 bases from J, with 13 bases between. This CDR3 is 15 amino acids long. The V gene's germline CDR1 is MNHEY and CDR2 SVGAGI. The CDR3 loop reads CASSYSAGMGTEAFF. CDR3 nucleotides: TGTGCCAGCAGTTACTCAGCAGGGATGGGTACTGAAGCTTTCTTT.

V usage is TRBV12-5 and J usage is TRBJ2-7; D may be TRBD1 or TRBD2 (5 bases each). The V gene lost 6 bases and the J gene lost 2 bases, with 8 bases spanning the gap. Germline V gene lookup returns CDR1 LGHNT and CDR2 FRNRAP. CDR3 length equals 12 residues. The CDR3 sequence is CASGRGPYEQYF. CDR3 in DNA: TGTGCTAGTGGCCGGGGACCCTACGAGCAGTACTTC.

CDR3 residues: CASSLEGVTGELFF. The DNA of the CDR3 is TGTGCCAGCAGCTTAGAAGGGGTGACCGGGGAGCTGTTTTTT. The chain uses TRBV11-3 and TRBJ2-2; D perhaps matches TRBD1 (5 bases). Germline V gene sequence: CDR1 SGHNT, CDR2 YENEEA. This CDR3 comprises 14 residues. Trimming removed 0 bases at V and 5 bases at J, with 7 bases between.

This rearrangement joins TRBV19 to TRBJ2-7; D remains unclear. The CDR3 extends over 13 amino acids. Germline V lookup: CDR1 LNHDA, CDR2 SQIVND (reference sequence). Trimming left V 3 bases short and J 0 bases short, with 6 bases between. CDR3 loop: CASSITFSYEQYF. CDR3 in DNA: TGTGCCAGTAGTATCACGTTCTCCTACGAGCAGTACTTC.

V is TRBV7-9 and J is TRBJ1-1, with TRBD1 as a possible D gene (5 bases). V was cut by 6 bases and J by 1 base, with 12 bases left in between. The CDR3 totals 14 residues. Germline assignment: CDR1 SEHNR and CDR2 FQNEAQ (reference sequence). CDR3 coding DNA: TGTGCCAGCAGTACGGGACGGACGAACACTGAAGCTTTCTTT. Translated, it gives CASSTGRTNTEAFF.

As DNA, the CDR3 is TGTGCCTGGAGTCCAGCGGGGATTCAAGAGACCCAGTACTTC. Its protein is CAWSPAGIQETQYF. The chain uses TRBV30 and TRBJ2-5; 7 nucleotides agree with TRBD2. After removal of 2 bases from V and 2 bases from J, the junction contained 5 bases not matched to a gene. Germline-derived CDR1 and CDR2 are GTSNPN and SVGIG (reference sequence). There are 14 residues in the CDR3.

The V gene is TRBV2, the J gene TRBJ1-5; D unclear. CDR3 length: 16 amino acids. Germline CDR1 and CDR2: SNHLY and FYNNEI. The V end was cut by 3 bases, the J end by 0 bases, with 12 bases between. CDR3 region: CASSEGYSYSNQPQHF. In DNA, the CDR3 is TGTGCCAGCAGTGAGGGGTACAGTTATAGCAATCAGCCCCAGCATTTT.

This chain joins TRBV7-2 and TRBJ2-1; TRBD2 matches 8 bases. Germline V gene sequence: CDR1 SGHTA, CDR2 FQGNSA. V trimming: 4 bases; J trimming: 5 bases; junction bases outside the gene matches: 10. The CDR3 contains 16 residues. The CDR3 reads CASSSYRTSPNNEQFF. The CDR3 DNA sequence: TGTGCCAGCAGCTCATATCGGACTAGCCCCAACAATGAGCAGTTCTTC. The full variable domain, with the rest looked up from reference TRBV7-2 and TRBJ2-1, is GAGVSQSPSNKVTEKGKDVELRCDPISGHTALYWYRQSLGQGLEFLIYFQGNSAPDKSGLPSDRFSAERTGGSVSTLTIQRTQQEDSAVYLCASSSYRTSPNNEQFFGPGTRLTVL.

This clonotype has a single count. The CDR3 loop reads CATSRGTPGTGTLKQYF. DNA of the CDR3: TGTGCCACCAGCAGAGGGACGCCTGGGACAGGGACTTTGAAGCAGTACTTC. The chain has TRBV15 and TRBJ2-7; 9 nucleotides agree with TRBD1. V was pared by 1 base and J by 8 bases, with 15 bases of the junction left unmatched. The germline V gene has CDR1 LNHNV and CDR2 YYDKDF (reference sequence). This CDR3 region has 17 residues.

This clonotype was seen only once. The V call is TRBV11-2, the J call TRBJ2-7, with D tentatively TRBD1 or TRBD2 (5 bases each). The CDR3 is made up of 14 amino acids. CDR1 SGHAT and CDR2 FQNNGV come from the germline V gene. Trimming cost V 6 bases and J 3 bases, with 15 bases left between them. The chain's CDR3 is CASRPTGTGYEQYF. CDR3 nucleotides: TGTGCCAGCAGACCAACCGGGACGGGCTACGAGCAGTACTTC.

This clonotype was found once. This chain connects TRBV4-1 to TRBJ2-7, with TRBD1 as a possible D gene (6 bases). Germline V gene lookup returns CDR1 MGHRA and CDR2 YSYEKL. V was trimmed by 0 bases and J by 2 bases, leaving 23 bases between them. This CDR3 is built from 19 residues. The chain's CDR3 is CASSQEGAGRTTNTYEQYF. CDR3 DNA sequence: TGCGCCAGCAGCCAAGAGGGGGCTGGGCGGACCACTAATACCTACGAGCAGTACTTC.

The chain employs TRBV24-1 and TRBJ1-5; TRBD1 matches 7 bases. Germline V gene sequence: CDR1 KGHDR, CDR2 SFDVKD. The CDR3 sequence is 15 residues long. With 7 bases clipped from V and 2 bases from J, the junction kept 7 bases outside the gene matches. CDR3: CATRARGPGNQPQHF. The CDR3 region has the DNA TGTGCCACCAGGGCGAGGGGGCCCGGCAATCAGCCCCAGCATTTT.

This sequence joins TRBV5-1 and TRBJ2-7; D remains ambiguous. Germline V gives CDR1 SGHRS, CDR2 YFSETQ. Trimming stripped 0 bases from V and 1 base from J, with 11 bases between. The CDR3 consists of 15 residues. Here the CDR3 reads CASSLDPSISYEQYF. The DNA of the CDR3 is TGCGCCAGCAGCTTGGACCCTTCGATATCCTACGAGCAGTACTTC.

The V and J genes are TRBV7-9 and TRBJ1-3; D is ambiguous. V was pared by 4 bases and J by 2 bases, with 9 bases between. The length of the CDR3 is 14 residues. Germline lookup yields CDR1 SEHNR and CDR2 FQNEAQ (reference sequence). The CDR3 here is CASSSSGAGNTIYF. The CDR3 nucleotides read TGTGCCAGCAGCTCGTCAGGAGCTGGAAACACCATATATTTT.

The chain carries TRBV6-5 and TRBJ1-4, with D perhaps matching TRBD1 (5 bases). CDR1 is MNHEY and CDR2 is SVGAGI in the germline V gene. V was clipped by 0 bases and J by 5 bases, with 19 bases between them. The CDR3 has 18 residues. The CDR3 nucleotides read TGTGCCAGCAGTTACTCGATGATCTCCGGGCAGGGAAATGAAAAACTGTTTTTT. This codes for CASSYSMISGQGNEKLFF.

This chain links TRBV4-1 with TRBJ2-6; TRBD2 agrees at 7 bases. The trim removed 3 bases at V and 0 bases at J, leaving 5 bases unmatched. The germline CDR1 and CDR2 sequences are MGHRA and YSYEKL. The CDR3 has 17 residues. Here the CDR3 DNA reads TGCGCCAGCAGCCATCAAGGGAGGGCCTCTGGGGCCAACGTCCTGACTTTC. Its protein product is CASSHQGRASGANVLTF.

This chain links TRBV5-4 with TRBJ1-1; D not certain. CDR1 is SGHNT and CDR2 is YYREEE in the germline V gene (reference sequence). Deletions cut 0 bases from V and 1 base from J, with 7 bases between. The CDR3 runs to 14 residues. DNA for the CDR3: TGTGCCAGCAGCTTGGCCTTCAGGAACACTGAAGCTTTCTTT. Protein sequence: CASSLAFRNTEAFF.

The chain couples TRBV19 to TRBJ1-1; D gene uncertain. The CDR3 consists of 15 residues. Trimming took 1 base from V and 11 from J, leaving 20 bases between them. Germline V CDR1 and CDR2: LNHDA, SQIVND (reference sequence). The CDR3 coding sequence is TGTGCCAGTAGTATAGCCGTCTTGGAAGGGCGGGGTGCTTTCTTT. Translation: CASSIAVLEGRGAFF.

The chain carries TRBV15 and TRBJ2-5; no clear D gene. The length of the CDR3 is 15 residues. V lost 2 bases to trimming and J lost 5 bases, with 15 bases between them. Germline CDR1 reads LNHNV; CDR2 reads YYDKDF (reference sequence). In nucleotides, the CDR3 is TGTGCCACCAGCAGATCCAGGCATGGGGTGGAGACCCAGTACTTC. Its protein product is CATSRSRHGVETQYF.

CDR3 residues: CASSAPDRGFQPQHF. CDR3 nucleotides: TGTGCCAGTAGTGCCCCGGACAGGGGGTTTCAGCCCCAGCATTTT. The rearrangement joins TRBV19 to TRBJ1-5, with 10 bases fitting TRBD1. CDR3 length: 15 residues. Trimming cost V 5 bases and J 6 bases; bases outside gene matches: 7. Germline CDR1 reads LNHDA; CDR2 reads SQIVND (reference sequence).